The 11 T cell receptor beta chains reported below all come from one sample, sequenced in a study of molecular identifiers for immune sequencing clone quantification. TCRdb analysed the PCR reads with MiXCR anew, one entry per CDR3 protein. The table includes 250,000 to 400,000 distinct CDR3 sequences, roughly 23% detected once. The sequencing sample was made of naive CD8+ T cells from blood, with Jurkat cell RNA spiked in. Specified subset: FACS-sorted CD8+CD4-CCR7+CD45RA+ naive T cells. The receptor set was obtained from a human donor in good health. Some libraries in this study had Jurkat cell RNA spiked in.

This clonotype was counted between two and nine times. The rearrangement links TRBV7-2 to TRBJ2-5; the D gene could be TRBD1 or TRBD2 (5 bases each). V was trimmed by 6 bases and J by 1 base, leaving 9 bases between them. Germline CDR1 and CDR2: SGHTA and FQGNSA. The CDR3 runs to 13 residues. CDR3 loop: CASRAGTQETQYF. The CDR3 nucleotides read TGTGCCAGCAGAGCCGGGACCCAAGAGACCCAGTACTTC. Combining the CDR3 with reference TRBV7-2 and TRBJ2-5 gives the whole variable domain GAGVSQSPSNKVTEKGKDVELRCDPISGHTALYWYRQSLGQGLEFLIYFQGNSAPDKSGLPSDRFSAERTGGSVSTLTIQRTQQEDSAVYLCASRAGTQETQYFGPGTRLLVL.

Concerning this clonotype itself: One base away lies a much larger clone, so this may be a sequencing read error. V usage is TRBV27 and J usage is TRBJ2-1, with TRBD2 matching 9 bases. The CDR3 totals 13 residues. V was pared by 11 bases and J by 9 bases, with 11 bases of the junction left unmatched. The germline V gene has CDR1 MNHEY and CDR2 SMNVEV (reference sequence). CDR3 in DNA: TGTGCCGGCACGGCGGGGGGGCCGCTTGAGCAGTTCTTC. Translated, it gives CAGTAGGPLEQFF.

This clonotype was seen repeatedly, ten times or more. The gene calls are TRBV5-1 and TRBJ2-7; D possibly corresponds to TRBD1 (5 bases). From germline, CDR1 is SGHRS and CDR2 YFSETQ. This CDR3 region has 12 residues. The ends were cut back, 4 bases at V and 4 bases at J, with 9 bases in the middle. CDR3 nucleotide sequence: TGCGCCAGCAGCACGGACATTTACGAGCAGTACTTC. Protein: CASSTDIYEQYF.

This chain connects TRBV6-2 or TRBV6-3 to TRBJ2-5, with a weak D call TRBD2 (6 bases). Germline V gives CDR1 MNHEY, CDR2 SVGEGT. The CDR3 sequence is 14 residues long. The V end lost 9 bases, the J end lost 4 bases, and 18 bases lay between the germline ends. CDR3 DNA: TGTGCCAGTGGAGGACTACTAGACGGAGAGACCCAGTACTTC. It codes for CASGGLLDGETQYF.

This clonotype was seen at least ten times. This sequence joins TRBV7-9 and TRBJ1-1, with D uncertain. The V and J ends lost 5 bases and 1 base respectively, with 14 bases between them. The CDR3 is 15 amino acids. Per germline, CDR1 SEHNR and CDR2 FQNEAQ (reference sequence). The CDR3 DNA reads as TGTGCCAGCAGCCCAAAAGACATTCGGAACACTGAAGCTTTCTTT. This encodes CASSPKDIRNTEAFF.

This clonotype has at least ten counts. The V call is TRBV29-1, the J call TRBJ2-5, with a possible D match to TRBD2 (6 bases). Germline V CDR1 and CDR2: SQVTM, ANQGSEA. V lost 7 bases, J lost 2 bases, and 23 bases lay in between. This CDR3 is built from 16 residues. Here the CDR3 DNA reads TGCAGCGGGACCCGGTGGGCCCTAGCGCGTCAAGAGACCCAGTACTTC. This codes for CSGTRWALARQETQYF.

This clonotype showed up many times. The chain's CDR3 is CASRIDNSGANVLTF. The CDR3 nucleotides read TGTGCCAGCAGGATAGATAACTCTGGGGCCAACGTCCTGACTTTC. The rearrangement joins TRBV5-5 to TRBJ2-6; unclear D gene. Germline CDR1 is SGHKS and CDR2 is YYEKEE (reference sequence). The CDR3 loop spans 15 amino acids. The V end was cut by 5 bases, the J end by 0 bases, with 9 bases between.

Ten or more counts support this clonotype. The chain combines TRBV14 with TRBJ1-1; maybe TRBD1 (5 bases). Germline V gene sequence: CDR1 SGHDN, CDR2 FVKESK. There are 14 residues in the CDR3. V was trimmed by 2 bases and J by 5 bases, leaving 12 bases between them. As DNA, the CDR3 is TGTGCCAGCAGCCAATCCCCAGGGTGGACTGAAGCTTTCTTT. Protein: CASSQSPGWTEAFF. Based on the CDR3 plus reference TRBV14 and TRBJ1-1, the full variable domain is EAGVTQFPSHSVIEKGQTVTLRCDPISGHDNLYWYRRVMGKEIKFLLHFVKESKQDESGMPNNRFLAERTGGTYSTLKVQPAELEDSGVYFCASSQSPGWTEAFFGQGTRLTVV.

This clonotype was seen at least ten times. This chain connects TRBV7-9 to TRBJ2-6; D is perhaps TRBD1 (6 bases). CDR1 SEHNR and CDR2 FQNEAQ come from the germline V gene (reference sequence). V lost 8 bases and J 4 bases, leaving 15 bases between the germline ends. The CDR3 is 15 amino acids. This CDR3 is CASVQGAGGANVLTF. The CDR3 nucleotides are TGTGCCAGCGTACAGGGCGCTGGGGGGGCCAACGTCCTGACTTTC.

With respect to this clonotype: A clone one base away is much larger, so this may be a read error. The rearrangement links TRBV2 to TRBJ2-4, with D tentatively TRBD1 or TRBD2 (5 bases each). Germline CDR1 and CDR2: SNHLY and FYNNEI. V lost 5 bases and J 5 bases, leaving 7 bases between the germline ends. This CDR3 contains 12 residues. The CDR3 is CASSRGQNIQYF. For the CDR3, the DNA is TGTGCCAGCAGTCGGGGCCAAAACATTCAGTACTTC. Supplemented by reference TRBV2 and TRBJ2-4, the full variable domain reads EPEVTQTPSHQVTQMGQEVILRCVPISNHLYFYWYRQILGQKVEFLVSFYNNEISEKSEIFDDQFSVERPDGSNFTLKIRSTKLEDSAMYFCASSRGQNIQYFGAGTRLSVL.

This clonotype was counted ten times or more. The chain carries TRBV6-1 and TRBJ2-7; D not certain. V was shortened by 3 bases and J by 2 bases, with 8 bases between the two germline ends. Germline CDR1 reads MNHNS; CDR2 reads SASEGT. The CDR3 is 13 residues long. CDR3 bases: TGTGCCAGCAGTGACGGTGTACCCTACGAGCAGTACTTC. Its protein is CASSDGVPYEQYF.